The sequence of this TCR beta chain was determined in a study of a mutant IDH1 vaccine in newly diagnosed glioma (dated by TCRdb to 2020 to 2022). About the investigation overall: Patients received eight vaccinations in weeks 1, 3, 5, 7, 11, 15, 19 and 23, corresponding to visits V03 through V10. In the chemotherapy-containing groups, vaccination started alongside temozolomide cycles, whereas in patients who had radiotherapy alone it started 4-6 weeks after radiotherapy. Of the approximately 34 patients who were treated, about 60% were male and around 38% were female, and the mean age was roughly 40 years. Prior to enrollment, standard therapy consisting of radiotherapy alone, temozolomide alone, or radiochemotherapy with temozolomide had been administered to patients, with the combination being received by most patients. Peripheral blood was drawn at six visits: V03 (baseline), V05, V07, V10, V12 and V13. Longitudinal TCRB deep sequencing was performed for roughly 24 treated patients wherever samples were available for exploratory analyses.

In regard to this clone: Its antigen is unknown. Base qualities were left out, and no much larger clone turns up one base away.

The library came from the immunoSEQ multiplex PCR assay. Rearranged TCR beta chain sequences were amplified using the hsTCRB Kit according to the manufacturer's protocol. TCRB libraries were sequenced on an Illumina MiSeq. Processing in the source paper ran as follows. The kit vendor's proprietary platform handled demultiplexing, trimming and gene mapping. In its TCRdb copy, this immuneACCESS table keeps in-frame sequences only and misses some clones. Where compared with another copy, unresolved V genes explain less than half of these, and the others have no known cause. D and trimming come from the DNA, and the V and J calls and clone size come from that table. In this sample the table shows 120,000 or so clones, roughly 78% of which occur a single time. Of the sample, 5.5% is held by the ten largest clones. The junction carries 7 bases between V and J, which are trimmed by 3 bases and 7 bases respectively. From the cysteine up to the phenylalanine, the CDR3 has a length of 12 residues. CDR3 DNA is the only sequence kept; it has 36 bases, read in frame from the first base. The germline V gene encodes CDR1 GTSNPN and CDR2 SVGIG (reference sequence).

The time point tag for this specimen amounts to: week 11, during vaccination. Every vaccine dose consisted of 300 ug of a 20-mer mutant IDH1 peptide in Montanide, administered subcutaneously together with topical imiquimod. All donors had newly diagnosed IDH1-mutant astrocytomas of WHO grade 3 or 4 that showed loss of nuclear ATRX. The samples were drawn from NOA16, a multicentre, single-arm, open-label phase I trial in Germany that tested a mutant IDH1 peptide vaccine in humans for the first time. The DNeasy Blood and Tissue Kit was used to extract genomic DNA from EDTA blood for TCRB sequencing. Broader findings and caveats from the paper: Availability determined which PBMC samples were chosen for TCRB deep sequencing. Immune responses induced by the vaccine were seen in approximately 93% of patients across multiple MHC alleles. The authors noted that analyses of patient blood samples could not be reproduced because of sample limitations. Pseudoprogression seemed to be unrelated to changes in the top peripheral T cell clonotypes found by TCRB sequencing.

This TCR derives from a man aged 40-55 years with glioma. Rearrangement joined TRBV30 to TRBJ1-6; TRBD1 could be the D gene, as 6 bases match. The sample in question was PBMCs, obtained from a glioma patient whose treatment included an IDH1 peptide vaccine. Here is the DNA: TGTGCCTGGAGGGGGGCCAATTCACCCCTCCACTTT. It translates to CAWRGANSPLHF. Supplemented by the reference TRBV30 and TRBJ1-6 proteins around the CDR3, the complete variable domain is SQTIHQWPATLVQPVGSPLSLECTVEGTSNPNLYWYRQAAGRGLQLLFYSVGIGQISSEVPQNLSASRPQDRQFILSSKKLLLSDSGFYLCAWRGANSPLHFGNGTRLTVT.